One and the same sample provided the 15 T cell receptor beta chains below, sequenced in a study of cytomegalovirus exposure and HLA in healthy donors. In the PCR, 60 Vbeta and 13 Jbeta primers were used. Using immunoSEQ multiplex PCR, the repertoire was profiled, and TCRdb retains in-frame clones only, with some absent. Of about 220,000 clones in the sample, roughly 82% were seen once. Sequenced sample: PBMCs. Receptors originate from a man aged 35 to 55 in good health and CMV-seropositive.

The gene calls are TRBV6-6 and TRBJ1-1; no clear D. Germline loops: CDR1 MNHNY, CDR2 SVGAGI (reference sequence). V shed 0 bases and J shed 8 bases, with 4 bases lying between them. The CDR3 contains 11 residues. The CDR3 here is CASSYSLEAFF. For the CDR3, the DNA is TGTGCCAGCAGTTACTCTTTAGAAGCTTTCTTT.

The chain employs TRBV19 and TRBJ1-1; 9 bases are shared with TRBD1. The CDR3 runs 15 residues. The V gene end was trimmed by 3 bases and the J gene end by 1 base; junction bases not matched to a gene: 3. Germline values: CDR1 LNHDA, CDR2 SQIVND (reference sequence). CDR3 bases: TGTGCCAGTAGTATCGGGGACAGGGCGAACACTGAAGCTTTCTTT. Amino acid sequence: CASSIGDRANTEAFF.

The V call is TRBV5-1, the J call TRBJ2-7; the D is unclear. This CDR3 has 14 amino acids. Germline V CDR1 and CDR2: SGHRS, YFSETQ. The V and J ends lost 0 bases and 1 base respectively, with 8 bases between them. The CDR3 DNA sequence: TGCGCCAGCAGCTTGGGTGTCTCTTCCTACGAGCAGTACTTC. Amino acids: CASSLGVSSYEQYF. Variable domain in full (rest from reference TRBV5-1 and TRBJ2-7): KAGVTQTPRYLIKTRGQQVTLSCSPISGHRSVSWYQQTPGQGLQFLFEYFSETQRNKGNFPGRFSGRQFSNSRSEMNVSTLELGDSALYLCASSLGVSSYEQYFGPGTRLTVT.

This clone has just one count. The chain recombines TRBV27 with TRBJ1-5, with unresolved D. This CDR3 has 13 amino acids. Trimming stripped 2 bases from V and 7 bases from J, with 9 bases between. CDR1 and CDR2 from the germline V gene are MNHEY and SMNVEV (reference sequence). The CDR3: CASSLGEGQPQHF. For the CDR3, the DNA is TGTGCCAGCAGTTTAGGGGAGGGCCAGCCCCAGCATTTT.

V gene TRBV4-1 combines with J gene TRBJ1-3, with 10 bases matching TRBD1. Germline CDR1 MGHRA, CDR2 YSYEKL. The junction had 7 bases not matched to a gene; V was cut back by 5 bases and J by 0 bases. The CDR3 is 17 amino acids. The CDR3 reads CASSSGTGALSGNTIYF. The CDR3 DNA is TGCGCCAGCAGCTCCGGGACAGGGGCCCTCTCTGGAAACACCATATATTTT.

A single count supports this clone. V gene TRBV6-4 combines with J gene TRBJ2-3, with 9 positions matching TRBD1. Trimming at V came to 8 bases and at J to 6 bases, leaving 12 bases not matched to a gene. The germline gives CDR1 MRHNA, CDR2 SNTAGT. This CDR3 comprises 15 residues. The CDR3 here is CASSLQGAQSDTQYF. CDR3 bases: TGTGCCAGCTCGCTACAGGGGGCGCAGTCGGATACGCAGTATTTT.

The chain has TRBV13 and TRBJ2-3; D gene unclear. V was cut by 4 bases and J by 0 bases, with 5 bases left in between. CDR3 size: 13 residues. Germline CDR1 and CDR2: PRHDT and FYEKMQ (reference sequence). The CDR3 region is CASSSLSTDTQYF. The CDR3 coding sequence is TGTGCCAGCAGCTCCCTCAGCACAGATACGCAGTATTTT.

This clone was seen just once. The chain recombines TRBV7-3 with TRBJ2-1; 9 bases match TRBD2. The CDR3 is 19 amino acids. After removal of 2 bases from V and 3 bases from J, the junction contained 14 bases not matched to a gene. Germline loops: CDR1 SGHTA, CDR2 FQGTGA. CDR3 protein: CASSLSTIAGGLNYNEQFF. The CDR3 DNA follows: TGTGCCAGCAGCTTATCGACAATCGCGGGAGGGCTAAACTACAATGAGCAGTTCTTC.

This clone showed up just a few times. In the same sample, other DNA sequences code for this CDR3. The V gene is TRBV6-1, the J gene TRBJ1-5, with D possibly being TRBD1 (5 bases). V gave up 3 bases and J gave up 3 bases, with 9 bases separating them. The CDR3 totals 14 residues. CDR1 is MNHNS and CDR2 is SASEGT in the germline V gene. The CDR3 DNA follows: TGTGCCAGCAGTGACCGGGGGACCAATCAGCCCCAGCATTTT. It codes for CASSDRGTNQPQHF.

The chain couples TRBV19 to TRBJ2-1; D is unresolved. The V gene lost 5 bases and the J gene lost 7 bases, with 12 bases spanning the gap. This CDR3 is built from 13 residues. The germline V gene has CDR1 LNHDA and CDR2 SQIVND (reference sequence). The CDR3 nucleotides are TGTGCCAGTAGTGCAGGTTCGGTAAATGAGCAGTTCTTC. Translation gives CASSAGSVNEQFF.

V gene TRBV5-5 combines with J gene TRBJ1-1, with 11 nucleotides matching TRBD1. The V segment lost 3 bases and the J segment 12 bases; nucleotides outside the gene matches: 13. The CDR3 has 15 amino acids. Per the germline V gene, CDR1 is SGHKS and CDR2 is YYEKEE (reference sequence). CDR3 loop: CASSWDRGGLGKTFF. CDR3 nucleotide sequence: TGTGCCAGCAGCTGGGACAGGGGGGGCCTTGGAAAGACTTTCTTT. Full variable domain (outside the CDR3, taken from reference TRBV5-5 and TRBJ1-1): DAGVTQSPTHLIKTRGQQVTLRCSPISGHKSVSWYQQVLGQGPQFIFQYYEKEERGRGNFPDRFSARQFPNYSSELNVNALLLGDSALYLCASSWDRGGLGKTFFGQGTRLTVV.

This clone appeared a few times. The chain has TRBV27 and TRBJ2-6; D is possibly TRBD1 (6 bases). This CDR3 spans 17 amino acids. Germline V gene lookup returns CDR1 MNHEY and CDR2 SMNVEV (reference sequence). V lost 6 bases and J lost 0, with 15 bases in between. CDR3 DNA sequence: TGTGCCAGCAGCTGGACAGAAGAACACTCTGGGGCCAACGTCCTGACTTTC. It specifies CASSWTEEHSGANVLTF.

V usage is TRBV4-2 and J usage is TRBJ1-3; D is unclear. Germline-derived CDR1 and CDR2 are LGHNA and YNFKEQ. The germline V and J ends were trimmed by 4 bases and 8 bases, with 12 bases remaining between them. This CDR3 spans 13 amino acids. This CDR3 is CASSPPVGYTIYF. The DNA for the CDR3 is TGTGCCAGCAGCCCCCCGGTCGGGTACACCATATATTTT.

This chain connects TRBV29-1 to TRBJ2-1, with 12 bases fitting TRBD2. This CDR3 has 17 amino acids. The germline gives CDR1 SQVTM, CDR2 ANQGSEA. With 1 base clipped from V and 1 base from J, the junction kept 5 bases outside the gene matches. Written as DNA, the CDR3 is TGCAGCGTTGAAGGACTAGCGGGAGTTTCTTCCTACAATGAGCAGTTCTTC. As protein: CSVEGLAGVSSYNEQFF.

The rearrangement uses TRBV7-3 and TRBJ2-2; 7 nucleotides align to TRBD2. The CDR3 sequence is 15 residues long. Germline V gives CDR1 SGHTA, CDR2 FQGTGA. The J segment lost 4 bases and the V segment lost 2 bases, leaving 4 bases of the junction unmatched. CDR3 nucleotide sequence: TGTGCCAGCAGCTTAGGACTAGGTTCCACCGGGGAGCTGTTTTTT. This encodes CASSLGLGSTGELFF.